These 28 T cell receptor beta chains originate from one sample sequenced in a study of post-analysis software for immune sequencing data. TCR beta libraries were prepared from cDNA with unique molecular identifiers. TCRdb reprocessed the PCR reads with MiXCR, giving one entry per CDR3 protein. Here the sample spans around 150,000 distinct CDR3 sequences, 35% to 40% being singletons. Sequences were derived from blood, sampled after autologous hematopoietic stem cell transplantation. These receptors all stem from a girl between 10 and 17 years old with multiple sclerosis.

The chain recombines TRBV20-1 with TRBJ2-5, with 14 bases matching TRBD2. The J call may be wrong; the DNA end is better matched by TRBJ2-7. Germline CDR1 is DFQATT and CDR2 is SNEGSKA (reference sequence). The CDR3 is 17 residues long. The CDR3 sequence: CSAKGLAGALVAPEQYF. For the CDR3, the DNA is TGCAGTGCAAAGGGACTAGCGGGAGCCCTTGTCGCCCCCGAGCAGTACTTC.

The rearrangement links TRBV5-1 to TRBJ2-1, with 9 nucleotides matching TRBD1. The length of the CDR3 is 15 residues. Trimming at V came to 4 bases and at J to 6 bases, leaving 8 bases not matched to a gene. Germline V gives CDR1 SGHRS, CDR2 YFSETQ. CDR3 nucleotide sequence: TGCGCCAGCAGCCTTGGACAGGGGACCATCAATGAGCAGTTCTTC. This translates into CASSLGQGTINEQFF.

The rearrangement uses TRBV12-3 or TRBV12-4 and TRBJ2-1, with 12 bases identical to TRBD2. Trimming cost V 4 bases and J 2 bases; bases outside gene matches: 9. This CDR3 is built from 18 residues. The CDR3 loop reads CASSSLTSGRGTYNEQFF. CDR3 nucleotides: TGTGCCAGCAGTTCCTTGACTAGCGGGAGAGGGACCTACAATGAGCAGTTCTTC.

The CDR3 protein is CASSSTGYNEQFF. The CDR3 DNA sequence: TGTGCCAGCAGCTCGACAGGCTACAATGAGCAGTTCTTC. The chain is built from TRBV7-8 and TRBJ2-1; perhaps TRBD1 as D (6 bases). This CDR3 comprises 13 residues. The V gene lost 4 bases and the J gene lost 3 bases, with 7 bases spanning the gap. The germline gives CDR1 SGHVS, CDR2 FQNEAQ.

CDR3 coding DNA: TGTGCCAGCAGCCAATGGACTAGCGGGAGCTACGAGCAGTACTTC. Translation: CASSQWTSGSYEQYF. This chain uses TRBV3-1 with TRBJ2-7; TRBD2 matches 13 bases. Trimming removed 2 bases from V and 3 bases from J; junction bases left unmatched: 1. CDR1 is LGHDT, CDR2 YNNKEL, per germline (reference sequence). The length of the CDR3 is 15 residues.

The V gene is TRBV9, the J gene TRBJ2-1, with 7 bases that match TRBD2. Germline trimming cut 0 bases from V and 15 bases from J; bases unmatched to any gene: 18. Germline V CDR1 and CDR2: SGDLS, YYNGEE. The CDR3 consists of 16 residues. The CDR3 is CASSVGPRLAPSELFF. The CDR3 DNA sequence: TGTGCCAGCAGCGTAGGCCCGAGACTAGCCCCCTCTGAACTGTTCTTC.

This clonotype has only a few counts. The chain uses TRBV25-1 and TRBJ2-3; 10 bases agree with TRBD2. This CDR3 spans 16 amino acids. Germline V gene data show CDR1 as MGHDK and CDR2 as SYGVNS. V shed 1 base and J 3 bases; nucleotides not matched to a gene: 4. CDR3 DNA sequence: TGTGCCAGCAGTGAATCTTCACTAGCGGGAACAGATACGCAGTATTTT. Its protein is CASSESSLAGTDTQYF.

This chain uses TRBV4-1 with TRBJ2-1; D not certain. CDR3 length: 13 amino acids. V was shortened by 0 bases and J by 10 bases, with 10 bases between the two germline ends. Germline lookup yields CDR1 MGHRA and CDR2 YSYEKL. CDR3 protein: CASSQDLSNEQFF. The CDR3 DNA reads as TGCGCCAGCAGCCAAGATCTTAGCAACGAGCAGTTCTTC.

The chain uses TRBV20-1 and TRBJ1-2, with D possibly matching TRBD1 (5 bases). CDR3 length: 13 amino acids. The V end was cut by 6 bases, the J end by 4 bases, with 15 bases between. Germline V lookup: CDR1 DFQATT, CDR2 SNEGSKA (reference sequence). The DNA of the CDR3 is TGCAGTGCGCAAACGGACACCTCCTATGGCTACACCTTC. It specifies CSAQTDTSYGYTF.

The count of this clonotype is one. V and J are TRBV29-1 and TRBJ1-1, with D unclear. The germline V gene has CDR1 SQVTM and CDR2 ANQGSEA. V lost 2 bases and J lost 4, with 11 bases in between. The CDR3 has 13 amino acids. CDR3 sequence (DNA): TGCAGCGTTGAACTGAGTTTGGCCACTGAAGCTTTCTTT. Its protein product is CSVELSLATEAFF.

The CDR3 DNA is TGCAGCGCCCTGGGGGGTGGGACCCAAGAGACCCAGTACTTC. The encoded protein is CSALGGGTQETQYF. The chain combines TRBV29-1 with TRBJ2-5; possibly TRBD2 for D (6 bases). V gave up 7 bases and J gave up 1 base, with 16 bases separating them. The germline V gene has CDR1 SQVTM and CDR2 ANQGSEA. The CDR3 runs 14 residues.

This clonotype was counted a few times. The chain joins TRBV12-3 or TRBV12-4 to TRBJ2-7; 11 nucleotides line up with TRBD1. The CDR3 contains 15 residues. Losses at the gene ends were 7 bases for V and 2 bases for J; bases not matched to a gene: 7. The CDR3 DNA follows: TGTGCCAGCAATCGAGGGGGACAGGGGGCCTACGAGCAGTACTTC. It encodes CASNRGGQGAYEQYF.

Remarks on this clonotype: This may be a read error: a much more frequent sequence differs by one nucleotide. The gene calls are TRBV6-1 and TRBJ2-1, with 11 bases that match TRBD2. The DNA matches TRBJ2-7 better at its end, which makes the J call doubtful. This CDR3 has 15 residues. Germline loops: CDR1 MNHNS, CDR2 SASEGT. The CDR3 reads CASSVSTSGSYEQYF. The CDR3 nucleotides read TGTGCCAGCAGTGTATCCACTAGCGGGAGCTACGAGCAGTACTTC.

The CDR3 DNA sequence: TGCGCCAGCAGCTTGGGGGTTTTGGGCGGGGAGCAGTTCTTC. This gives the protein CASSLGVLGGEQFF. The gene calls are TRBV5-1 and TRBJ2-1, with D perhaps TRBD2 (5 bases). The V gene's germline CDR1 is SGHRS and CDR2 YFSETQ. CDR3 length: 14 residues. V was clipped by 0 bases and J by 10 bases, with 14 bases between them.

This clonotype was counted between two and nine times. The chain combines TRBV12-3 or TRBV12-4 with TRBJ2-5; tentative D call: TRBD1 (6 bases). Near its end, the DNA agrees better with TRBJ2-7, so the J call may be wrong. This CDR3 is 14 amino acids long. Here the CDR3 DNA reads TGTGCCAGCAGTTTTGGGGGACACCCCTACGAGCAGTACTTC. This translates into CASSFGGHPYEQYF.

This clonotype was picked up many times. This chain connects TRBV3-1 to TRBJ2-7; D gene unclear. This CDR3 is 12 amino acids long. V was clipped by 2 bases and J by 3 bases, with 5 bases between them. CDR1 is LGHDT, CDR2 YNNKEL, per germline (reference sequence). Here the CDR3 DNA reads TGTGCCAGCAGCCAAAACATCTACGAGCAGTACTTC. Protein: CASSQNIYEQYF.

J is TRBJ1-1 and V is TRBV29-1; no reliable D call. This CDR3 is built from 14 residues. V was clipped by 3 bases and J by 4 bases, with 15 bases between them. Germline loops: CDR1 SQVTM, CDR2 ANQGSEA. CDR3: CSVERFGPSTEAFF. In DNA form, the CDR3 reads TGCAGCGTTGAGCGCTTCGGGCCGTCCACTGAAGCTTTCTTT.

This clonotype showed up just a few times. The rearrangement uses TRBV28 and TRBJ2-3; no firm D call. V was trimmed by 1 base and J by 0 bases, leaving 17 bases between them. Germline V lookup: CDR1 MDHEN, CDR2 SYDVKM. The CDR3 spans 18 residues. DNA for the CDR3: TGTGCCAGCAGTTTATCCCACGGGTTAGGCTCTAGCACAGATACGCAGTATTTT. This encodes CASSLSHGLGSSTDTQYF.

The CDR3 DNA follows: TGCAGTGCTAGAGATATGCGGGACTCCTACAATGAGCAGTTCTTC. It is translated as CSARDMRDSYNEQFF. This sequence joins TRBV20-1 and TRBJ2-1, with D possibly matching TRBD2 (6 bases). The germline gives CDR1 DFQATT, CDR2 SNEGSKA (reference sequence). This CDR3 has 15 residues. The V end lost 0 bases, the J end lost 0 bases, and 9 bases lay between the germline ends.

This clonotype was seen ten or more times. The rearrangement uses TRBV6-5 and TRBJ2-5, with TRBD1 matching 8 bases. The CDR3 contains 14 residues. The V and J ends lost 4 bases and 2 bases, in that order; junction bases with no gene match: 3. Germline V lookup: CDR1 MNHEY, CDR2 SVGAGI. The CDR3 bases are TGTGCCAGCAGTTCGAGGACAGGGCAAGAGACCCAGTACTTC. Its protein product is CASSSRTGQETQYF.

The chain is built from TRBV7-2 and TRBJ2-7; D perhaps matches TRBD1 (5 bases). Germline V gene sequence: CDR1 SGHTA, CDR2 FQGNSA. The germline V and J ends were trimmed by 5 bases and 2 bases, with 13 bases remaining between them. This CDR3 has 14 residues. The CDR3 reads CASSSKAGPYEQYF. The CDR3 nucleotides read TGTGCCAGCAGCAGCAAGGCAGGGCCCTACGAGCAGTACTTC.

This clonotype was recorded a few times. The V call is TRBV12-3 or TRBV12-4, the J call TRBJ2-6, with D possibly being TRBD1 (6 bases). This CDR3 has 15 amino acids. V dropped 6 bases and J dropped 2 bases, with 11 bases sitting between them. CDR3 loop: CASSPSGAGANVLTF. The CDR3 bases are TGTGCCAGCAGCCCCTCAGGGGCTGGGGCCAACGTCCTGACTTTC.

This chain links TRBV10-2 with TRBJ1-2; 7 bases match TRBD1. V was clipped by 5 bases and J by 8 bases; unmatched bases: 11. The CDR3 runs to 14 residues. Germline CDR1 and CDR2: WSHSY and SAAADI. In DNA, the CDR3 is TGCGCCAGCAGTCCGGGACAGACCCTCGGGGGCTACACCTTC. Protein: CASSPGQTLGGYTF.

This clonotype was recorded a few times. V and J are TRBV11-3 and TRBJ2-1; 10 nucleotides agree with TRBD1. V was pared by 4 bases and J by 4 bases, with 4 bases of the junction left unmatched. The CDR3 contains 15 residues. Germline V gene sequence: CDR1 SGHNT, CDR2 YENEEA. CDR3 bases: TGTGCCAGCAGCTCATCGGGACAGGGGTACAATGAGCAGTTCTTC. Its protein is CASSSSGQGYNEQFF.

A note on this clonotype: The junction departs from germline at one end; a sequencing error may be responsible. This chain joins TRBV7-9 and TRBJ1-4, with D uncertain. Germline CDR1 SEHNR, CDR2 FQNEAQ (reference sequence). This CDR3 is built from 16 residues. The CDR3 region is CASSRTTGTTNEKRFF. The CDR3 DNA reads as TGTGCCAGCAGCAGGACGACGGGCACAACTAATGAAAAACGGTTTTTT.

The table lists this clonotype with many counts. The gene calls are TRBV20-1 and TRBJ2-1; no clear D. The CDR3 totals 12 residues. V dropped 5 bases and J dropped 5 bases, with 10 bases sitting between them. The germline CDR1 and CDR2 sequences are DFQATT and SNEGSKA (reference sequence). The CDR3 here is CSADRLDNEQFF. The CDR3 DNA reads TGCAGTGCTGATCGACTGGACAATGAGCAGTTCTTC.

This clonotype turned up a few times. The CDR3 here is CASSLSPGEKLFF. DNA of the CDR3: TGTGCCAGCAGCTTATCTCCTGGGGAAAAACTGTTTTTT. This rearrangement joins TRBV7-3 to TRBJ1-4; no firm D call. This CDR3 contains 13 residues. The germline gives CDR1 SGHTA, CDR2 FQGTGA. The V and J ends lost 2 bases and 8 bases respectively, with 9 bases between them. The variable domain in full, completed from reference TRBV7-3 and TRBJ1-4, reads GAGVSQTPSNKVTEKGKYVELRCDPISGHTALYWYRQSLGQGPEFLIYFQGTGAADDSGLPNDRFFAVRPEGSVSTLKIQRTERGDSAVYLCASSLSPGEKLFFGSGTQLSVL.

This clonotype has more than one count but fewer than ten. The chain recombines TRBV2 with TRBJ2-2; D uncertain. CDR3 length: 13 amino acids. V lost 2 bases, J lost 5 bases, and 6 bases lay in between. Germline assignment: CDR1 SNHLY and CDR2 FYNNEI. The CDR3 DNA reads as TGTGCCAGCAGTGAAACGACGACCGGGGAGCTGTTTTTT. It is translated as CASSETTTGELFF.